These 32 T cell receptor beta chains originate from one sample sequenced in a study of technical replicates of blood from four donors. The assay was immunoSEQ multiplex PCR, and TCRdb's table has in-frame clones only and misses some. This table has about 60,000 clones, approximately 86% appearing once. The sequenced sample consisted of PBMCs. All receptors derive from a human donor in good health. Some clones in this sample may be carry-over from other donors' samples.

The chain employs TRBV5-1 and TRBJ2-3, with D possibly TRBD2 on 6 matching bases. Germline CDR1 and CDR2: SGHRS and YFSETQ. The CDR3 has 14 residues. Trimming pared 4 bases from V and 0 bases from J, leaving 9 bases between. CDR3: CASSPGGSTDTQYF. DNA for the CDR3: TGCGCCAGCAGCCCCGGGGGAAGCACAGATACGCAGTATTTT.

This clone was seen a single time. This chain links TRBV6-6 with TRBJ1-1; D gene uncertain. The CDR3 length is 12 residues. Trimming stripped 6 bases from V and 3 bases from J, with 8 bases between. CDR1 and CDR2 (germline): MNHNY, SVGAGI (reference sequence). The CDR3 spells CASSTDYTEAFF. DNA for the CDR3: TGTGCCAGCAGCACGGACTACACTGAAGCTTTCTTT.

The genes are TRBV5-6 and TRBJ2-7, with TRBD1 matching over 7 bases. This CDR3 region has 16 residues. The junction had 14 bases not matched to a gene; V was cut back by 2 bases and J by 6 bases. The germline V gene encodes CDR1 SGHDT and CDR2 YYEEEE. This chain's CDR3 is CASSFDGRAAGGEQYF. The CDR3 DNA follows: TGTGCCAGCAGCTTCGATGGCAGGGCTGCAGGGGGCGAGCAGTACTTC.

The J gene is TRBJ2-1, the V gene TRBV7-3, with TRBD2 matching over 12 bases. The CDR3 consists of 16 residues. Germline CDR1 SGHTA, CDR2 FQGTGA. V trimming: 3 bases; J trimming: 7 bases; junction bases outside the gene matches: 7. CDR3 residues: CASSFLAGGRWNEQFF. In nucleotides, the CDR3 is TGTGCCAGCAGCTTCCTAGCGGGGGGGCGATGGAATGAGCAGTTCTTC.

J is TRBJ2-7 and V is TRBV19; 12 bases match TRBD2. CDR3 length equals 16 residues. CDR1 LNHDA and CDR2 SQIVND come from the germline V gene (reference sequence). V lost 4 bases, J lost 1 base, and 5 bases stayed unmatched. CDR3 amino acids: CASSTPTSGSSYEQYF. In DNA form, the CDR3 reads TGTGCCAGTAGTACACCGACTAGCGGGAGTTCCTACGAGCAGTACTTC.

CDR3 coding DNA: TGTGCCAGCAGTGTGCGGATTGCAACTAATGAAAAACTGTTTTTT. Encoded protein: CASSVRIATNEKLFF. The rearrangement uses TRBV25-1 and TRBJ1-4; D not resolved. The CDR3 is 15 residues long. Germline V gene data show CDR1 as MGHDK and CDR2 as SYGVNS. The germline V and J ends were trimmed by 4 bases and 0 bases, with 9 bases remaining between them. The full variable domain, with the rest looked up from reference TRBV25-1 and TRBJ1-4, is EADIYQTPRYLVIGTGKKITLECSQTMGHDKMYWYQQDPGMELHLIHYSYGVNSTEKGDLSSESTVSRIRTEHFPLTLESARPSHTSQYLCASSVRIATNEKLFFGSGTQLSVL.

This chain joins TRBV7-9 and TRBJ2-5, with TRBD2 identical over 7 bases. The V segment lost 5 bases and the J segment 5 bases; nucleotides outside the gene matches: 5. Germline V gene sequence: CDR1 SEHNR, CDR2 FQNEAQ (reference sequence). The CDR3 consists of 13 residues. DNA for the CDR3: TGTGCCAGCAGCGGAGGACTAGACGAGACCCAGTACTTC. Protein: CASSGGLDETQYF.

The J gene is TRBJ2-1, the V gene TRBV11-3; 9 nucleotides align to TRBD2. The CDR3 covers 15 residues. V dropped 5 bases and J dropped 5; count of bases not matched to a gene: 7. Germline CDR1 is SGHNT and CDR2 is YENEEA. The CDR3 coding sequence is TGTGCCAGCAGCCGTGGACTAGCGCAAAACAATGAGCAGTTCTTC. It translates to CASSRGLAQNNEQFF.

The chain employs TRBV5-6 and TRBJ2-7; D perhaps matches TRBD1 (5 bases). The CDR3 runs to 15 residues. CDR1 is SGHDT and CDR2 is YYEEEE in the germline V gene. The ends were cut back, 4 bases at V and 5 bases at J, with 19 bases in the middle. Written as DNA, the CDR3 is TGTGCCAGCAGCCCGGACCCAGGGCGATGGAACGAGCAGTACTTC. Its protein is CASSPDPGRWNEQYF.

The V call is TRBV18, the J call TRBJ2-7; a possible D gene is TRBD2 (6 bases). CDR3 length: 13 amino acids. Germline V gives CDR1 KGHSH, CDR2 LQKENI. V gave up 3 bases and J gave up 3 bases, with 9 bases separating them. The CDR3 sequence: CASSPGTFYEQYF. The CDR3 bases are TGTGCCAGCTCACCCGGGACTTTCTACGAGCAGTACTTC.

The chain carries TRBV7-2 and TRBJ2-7; possible D gene TRBD1, 5 bases. V was pared by 0 bases and J by 2 bases, with 11 bases between. Per germline, CDR1 SGHTA and CDR2 FQGNSA. The CDR3 consists of 15 residues. This CDR3 is CASSLAEAGTYEQYF. The DNA for the CDR3 is TGTGCCAGCAGCTTAGCGGAAGCAGGGACCTACGAGCAGTACTTC.

This sequence joins TRBV7-2 and TRBJ2-1, with 10 bases identical to TRBD2. Germline V gene lookup returns CDR1 SGHTA and CDR2 FQGNSA. The CDR3 length is 17 residues. V was pared by 1 base and J by 6 bases, with 9 bases of the junction left unmatched. CDR3: CASSLVASGRVSNEQFF. The DNA for the CDR3 is TGTGCCAGCAGCTTAGTGGCTAGCGGGAGAGTGAGCAATGAGCAGTTCTTC.

This sequence joins TRBV27 and TRBJ2-5; D might be TRBD2 (7 bases). CDR3 length: 14 amino acids. Germline CDR1 and CDR2: MNHEY and SMNVEV (reference sequence). V shed 2 bases and J shed 7 bases, with 14 bases lying between them. CDR3 sequence: CASSLIGGAGTQYF. CDR3 nucleotides: TGTGCCAGCAGTTTAATTGGGGGGGCTGGGACCCAGTACTTC.

The DNA of the CDR3 is TGTGCCAGCAGCCGAGTTAGGGGGCTTGGAAACACCATATATTTT. It encodes CASSRVRGLGNTIYF. This chain connects TRBV7-9 to TRBJ1-3; 7 nucleotides match TRBD1. The V and J ends lost 5 bases and 3 bases, in that order; junction bases with no gene match: 7. CDR3 length equals 15 residues. Germline CDR1 reads SEHNR; CDR2 reads FQNEAQ (reference sequence).

This clone was detected only a few times. The chain joins TRBV4-3 to TRBJ2-1; 7 nucleotides match TRBD2. This CDR3 is 16 amino acids long. V was pared by 2 bases and J by 5 bases, with 9 bases of the junction left unmatched. Per germline, CDR1 LGHNA and CDR2 YSLEER. CDR3: CASSQQRGLGHNEQFF. The CDR3 DNA reads TGCGCCAGCAGCCAACAGCGGGGCCTGGGTCACAATGAGCAGTTCTTC.

The V and J genes are TRBV2 and TRBJ1-6; D is undetermined. Trimming took off 4 bases at V and 7 bases at J, with 14 bases between the two ends. CDR1 and CDR2 (germline): SNHLY, FYNNEI. There are 15 residues in the CDR3. This CDR3 reads CASSATPTWNSPLHF. The CDR3 DNA reads TGTGCCAGCAGTGCGACACCGACATGGAATTCACCCCTCCACTTT.

This chain uses TRBV10-2 with TRBJ2-7; TRBD2 aligns across 10 bases. Germline values: CDR1 WSHSY, CDR2 SAAADI. The V and J ends lost 2 bases and 3 bases, in that order; junction bases with no gene match: 1. The CDR3 runs 14 residues. This chain's CDR3 is CASSETSGNYEQYF. DNA for the CDR3: TGCGCCAGCAGTGAGACTAGCGGGAACTACGAGCAGTACTTC.

This clone was counted a few times. The chain uses TRBV21-1 and TRBJ1-1. TRBV21-1 is a listed pseudogene. The CDR3 covers 15 residues. CDR3 nucleotide sequence: TGTGCCAGCAGCAAAGCGCTTCGTCCCCCGAGGAGAGCTTTCTTT. Amino acid sequence: CASSKALRPPRRAFF.

The chain uses TRBV18 and TRBJ2-3, with no clear D. V shed 3 bases and J shed 4 bases, with 5 bases lying between them. The length of the CDR3 is 12 residues. Germline CDR1 and CDR2: KGHSH and LQKENI. The DNA of the CDR3 is TGTGCCAGCTCACCCTCCTCAGATACGCAGTATTTT. It specifies CASSPSSDTQYF.

The chain uses TRBV19 and TRBJ1-5; tentatively, D is TRBD1 (5 bases). Germline V gives CDR1 LNHDA, CDR2 SQIVND (reference sequence). V was cut by 4 bases and J by 7 bases, with 20 bases left in between. The CDR3 is made up of 16 amino acids. The CDR3 is CASSTIQGSFKQPQHF. The CDR3 bases are TGTGCCAGTAGTACGATTCAGGGCTCTTTTAAACAGCCCCAGCATTTT.

This clone occurred a few times. The chain combines TRBV6-6 with TRBJ1-5, with 7 bases matching TRBD1. Germline V gene lookup returns CDR1 MNHNY and CDR2 SVGAGI (reference sequence). CDR3 length: 14 amino acids. V was pared by 6 bases and J by 7 bases, with 9 bases of the junction left unmatched. The DNA for the CDR3 is TGTGCCAGCAGCCTTCGACAGGGTGTCCAGCCCCAGCATTTT. Translation: CASSLRQGVQPQHF.

J is TRBJ2-7 and V is TRBV5-1; D may be TRBD1 (6 bases). The V gene lost 4 bases and the J gene lost 5 bases, with 13 bases spanning the gap. The CDR3 is 13 amino acids. Germline CDR1 reads SGHRS; CDR2 reads YFSETQ. The CDR3 bases are TGCGCCAGCAGCCAAACCAGGGGCAACGAGCAGTACTTC. Residues: CASSQTRGNEQYF.

The V gene is TRBV4-2, the J gene TRBJ1-4, with a tentative D call TRBD1 (6 bases). This CDR3 has 15 residues. Trimming shortened V by 0 bases and J by 11 bases, and 16 bases separated the two germline ends. In germline, CDR1 is LGHNA, CDR2 YNFKEQ. The CDR3 is CASSQDEQGQKKLFF. The CDR3, as DNA: TGTGCCAGCAGCCAAGACGAACAGGGTCAGAAGAAACTGTTTTTT.

The chain recombines TRBV7-9 with TRBJ1-2, with TRBD1 identical over 12 bases. The CDR3 consists of 17 residues. Unmatched junction bases numbered 9, after V lost 3 bases and J lost 4 bases. From germline, CDR1 is SEHNR and CDR2 FQNEAQ (reference sequence). The CDR3 reads CASSFLYGTGGGYGYTF. CDR3 nucleotides: TGTGCCAGCAGCTTTCTATATGGGACAGGGGGCGGCTATGGCTACACCTTC.

This chain joins TRBV13 and TRBJ2-1, with 9 bases matching TRBD1. Looked up from germline, CDR1 is PRHDT and CDR2 is FYEKMQ (reference sequence). V was clipped by 5 bases and J by 5 bases; unmatched bases: 13. CDR3 length: 17 amino acids. DNA for the CDR3: TGTGCCAGCAGCACAGGACAGGGGCCGTTCTTCGACAATGAGCAGTTCTTC. Protein product: CASSTGQGPFFDNEQFF.

This chain connects TRBV7-2 to TRBJ1-3; TRBD1 matches at 8 bases. CDR1 and CDR2 (germline): SGHTA, FQGNSA. After removal of 2 bases from V and 0 bases from J, the junction contained 6 bases not matched to a gene. The CDR3 has 17 residues. The CDR3 DNA sequence: TGTGCCAGCAGCTTATGGGGACAGGACGCCTCTGGAAACACCATATATTTT. Amino acid sequence: CASSLWGQDASGNTIYF. Looking up the rest from reference TRBV7-2 and TRBJ1-3 gives the full variable domain: GAGVSQSPSNKVTEKGKDVELRCDPISGHTALYWYRQSLGQGLEFLIYFQGNSAPDKSGLPSDRFSAERTGGSVSTLTIQRTQQEDSAVYLCASSLWGQDASGNTIYFGEGSWLTVV.

This clone was seen once. This chain uses TRBV5-4 with TRBJ1-2; a possible D gene is TRBD1 (5 bases). The CDR3 consists of 14 residues. Trimming left V 0 bases short and J 2 bases short, with 8 bases between. Per the germline V gene, CDR1 is SGHNT and CDR2 is YYREEE (reference sequence). In nucleotides, the CDR3 is TGTGCCAGCAGCTTGGGACAGCTGAACTATGGCTACACCTTC. Translating gives CASSLGQLNYGYTF.

CDR3 sequence reads: CASSNSGLTEAFF. CDR3 nucleotides: TGTGCCAGCAGTAACAGCGGGTTGACTGAAGCTTTCTTT. The chain carries TRBV7-9 and TRBJ1-1, with D uncertain. V was shortened by 6 bases and J by 5 bases, with 13 bases between the two germline ends. This CDR3 region has 13 residues. CDR1 and CDR2 (germline): SEHNR, FQNEAQ (reference sequence).

The CDR3 sequence: CASSQEWDRPGKEQYF. The CDR3 region has the DNA TGCGCCAGCAGCCAAGAGTGGGACAGGCCTGGGAAGGAGCAGTACTTC. The chain combines TRBV4-3 with TRBJ2-7; TRBD1 matches at 8 bases. V lost 0 bases to trimming and J lost 7 bases; unmatched junction nucleotides: 11. The germline CDR1 and CDR2 sequences are LGHNA and YSLEER. This CDR3 contains 16 residues.

The chain combines TRBV11-2 with TRBJ2-2; D is unresolved. V gave up 5 bases and J gave up 2 bases, with 3 bases separating them. CDR1 and CDR2 (germline): SGHAT, FQNNGV. CDR3 length equals 12 residues. CDR3: CASSRNTGELFF. CDR3 sequence (DNA): TGTGCCAGCAGCCGTAACACCGGGGAGCTGTTTTTT.

The chain employs TRBV21-1 and TRBJ1-2. TRBV21-1 is a pseudogene. The CDR3 is 13 residues long. CDR3 loop: CASSPTRGYGYTF. The CDR3 DNA follows: TGTGCCAGCAGCCCGACGCGGGGTTATGGCTACACCTTC.

The rearrangement links TRBV28 to TRBJ1-6; D remains ambiguous. Germline V gene data show CDR1 as MDHEN and CDR2 as SYDVKM. The CDR3 is 14 amino acids. Trimming cost V 4 bases and J 9 bases, with 13 bases left between them. The CDR3 loop is CASSSGPLSSPLHF. CDR3 nucleotide sequence: TGTGCCAGCAGTTCCGGTCCACTATCTTCACCCCTCCACTTT.